Below, one T cell receptor (beta chain) is given with its context. This specimen comes from a study of beta chain features in type 1 diabetes. Expressed TCRB transcripts were sequenced because the entire RNA isolate underwent reverse transcription. Assay used: immunoSEQ multiplex PCR; TCRdb lists only in-frame clones, some missing. Of over 500,000 clones in the sample, about a sixth were seen once. CDR1 is SEHNR, CDR2 FQNEAQ, per germline (reference sequence). Trimming removed 4 bases from V and 6 bases from J; junction bases left unmatched: 9. This CDR3 spans 17 amino acids. The chain couples TRBV7-9 to TRBJ1-4; 12 positions agree with TRBD1. This TCR derives from a man in his late teens or twenties in good health. The specimen was naive CD4+ T cells from blood. This CDR3 reads CASSSGTGGENDEKLFF. CDR3 sequence (DNA): TGTGCCAGCAGCTCCGGGACAGGGGGCGAGAATGATGAAAAACTGTTTTTT.